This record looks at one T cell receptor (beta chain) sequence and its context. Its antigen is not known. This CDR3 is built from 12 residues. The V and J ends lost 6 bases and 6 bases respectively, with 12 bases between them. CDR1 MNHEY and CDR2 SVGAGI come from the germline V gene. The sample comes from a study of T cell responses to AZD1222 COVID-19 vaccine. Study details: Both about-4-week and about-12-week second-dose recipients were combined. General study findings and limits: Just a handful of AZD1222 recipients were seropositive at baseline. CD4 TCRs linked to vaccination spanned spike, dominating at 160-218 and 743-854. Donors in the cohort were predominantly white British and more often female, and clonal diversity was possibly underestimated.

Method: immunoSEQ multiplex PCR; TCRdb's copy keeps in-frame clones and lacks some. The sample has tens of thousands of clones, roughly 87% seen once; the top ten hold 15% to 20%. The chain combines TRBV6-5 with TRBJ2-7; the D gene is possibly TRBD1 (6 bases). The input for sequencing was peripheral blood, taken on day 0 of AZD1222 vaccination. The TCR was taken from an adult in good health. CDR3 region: CASRPQGAEQYF. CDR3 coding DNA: TGTGCCAGCAGACCACAGGGTGCCGAGCAGTACTTC.